This TCR beta chain appears in the sequencing data of a study of T cell responses to AZD1222 COVID-19 vaccine. Overall study context: Second-dose groups at about 4 or about 12 weeks were pooled.

Libraries were prepared by immunoSEQ multiplex PCR; TCRdb keeps only in-frame clonotypes and omits some of them. The sample has about 120,000 clones; around nine tenths are singletons. In the case of this clone: Its antigen remains unidentified.

General study results and limits: An increase in Spike-specific TCR breadth and depth was observed after two AZD1222 doses. Scientists sampled the repertoires only once the peak T cell response had passed.

This CDR3 is 14 amino acids long. V was cut by 4 bases and J by 2 bases, with 11 bases left in between. Germline V gives CDR1 LNHDA, CDR2 SQIVND (reference sequence). The specimen comprised peripheral blood, sampled on day 0 of AZD1222 vaccination. This receptor was identified in an adult in good health. V is TRBV19 and J is TRBJ2-5; D perhaps matches TRBD2 (5 bases). In DNA form, the CDR3 reads TGTGCCAGTAGTACCAGTCGGGGACAAGAGACCCAGTACTTC. Its protein product is CASSTSRGQETQYF. Together with reference TRBV19 and TRBJ2-5, the CDR3 gives the full variable domain: DGGITQSPKYLFRKEGQNVTLSCEQNLNHDAMYWYRQDPGQGLRLIYYSQIVNDFQKGDIAEGYSVSREKKESFPLTVTSAQKNPTAFYLCASSTSRGQETQYFGPGTRLLVL.